The 24 T cell receptor beta chains below were found in one sample sequenced in a study of early T cells in non-severe SARS-CoV-2 infection. TCRdb re-called the 5' RACE reads with MiXCR, one entry per CDR3 protein. In the table there are about 49,000 distinct CDR3 sequences, roughly 6.5% of which are singletons. The starting material was whole blood, obtained at baseline. Receptors originate from an adult who was a healthcare worker with PCR-confirmed SARS-CoV-2 infection or an uninfected control (not recorded which).

This clonotype was counted ten times or more. The V and J genes are TRBV20-1 and TRBJ1-4; no clear D. Between the trimmed V and J ends, which lost 5 bases and 6 bases, there was a span of 19 bases. The germline V gene encodes CDR1 DFQATT and CDR2 SNEGSKA (reference sequence). CDR3 length: 15 amino acids. The CDR3 reads CSAQGLNSGYEKLFF. CDR3 in DNA: TGCAGTGCTCAAGGGCTGAACTCCGGTTATGAAAAACTGTTTTTT.

This clonotype was seen at least ten times. The chain joins TRBV5-8 to TRBJ1-5, with a possible D match to TRBD1 (5 bases). The CDR3 spans 13 residues. Germline CDR1 is SGHTS and CDR2 is YDEGEE. V gave up 5 bases and J gave up 9 bases, with 15 bases separating them. The CDR3 loop is CASSQGRRLPQHF. CDR3 nucleotides: TGTGCCAGCAGTCAGGGCCGCCGTTTGCCCCAGCATTTT.

V usage is TRBV11-2 and J usage is TRBJ2-1; D uncertain. The germline gives CDR1 SGHAT, CDR2 FQNNGV. The CDR3 contains 13 residues. V was pared by 5 bases and J by 7 bases, with 12 bases between. This chain's CDR3 is CASSGLRTNEQFF. The CDR3 DNA sequence: TGTGCCAGCAGCGGCTTGAGGACGAATGAGCAGTTCTTC.

Ten or more counts support this clonotype. CDR3 nucleotide sequence: TGCAGCGTTGAAGATTGGGGTGGACAGGGAAACATCTATGGCTACACCTTC. It yields the protein CSVEDWGGQGNIYGYTF. J is TRBJ1-2 and V is TRBV29-1; 8 nucleotides agree with TRBD1. With V trimmed by 0 bases and J by 4 bases, 13 bases remained unmatched. CDR1 and CDR2 from the germline V gene are SQVTM and ANQGSEA. The CDR3 length is 17 residues.

This clonotype was found a few times. The CDR3 loop reads CASSQDLASGGTDTQYF. CDR3 DNA: TGTGCCAGCAGCCAAGATTTGGCTAGCGGGGGCACAGATACGCAGTATTTT. This chain connects TRBV4-2 to TRBJ2-3; TRBD2 agrees at 9 bases. There are 17 residues in the CDR3. Germline lookup yields CDR1 LGHNA and CDR2 YNFKEQ. The V segment lost 0 bases and the J segment 1 base; nucleotides outside the gene matches: 5.

This clonotype has only a few counts. The chain combines TRBV27 with TRBJ2-7, with 8 bases fitting TRBD1. V lost 3 bases to trimming and J lost 3 bases; unmatched junction nucleotides: 1. The CDR3 sequence is 13 residues long. From germline, CDR1 is MNHEY and CDR2 SMNVEV (reference sequence). The CDR3 is CASSLGQDYEQYF. The CDR3 nucleotides read TGTGCCAGCAGTTTGGGACAGGACTACGAGCAGTACTTC.

There are a few counts of this clonotype. V is TRBV6-6 and J is TRBJ2-1; 13 bases match TRBD2. V shed 6 bases, J shed 8 bases, and the junction held 16 bases outside the gene matches. The CDR3 contains 18 residues. Germline V gene lookup returns CDR1 MNHNY and CDR2 SVGAGI (reference sequence). In nucleotides, the CDR3 is TGTGCCAGCAGCTACAGGGGTATACTAGCGGGGGGGCCCGATGAGCAGTTCTTC. Translated, it gives CASSYRGILAGGPDEQFF.

This clonotype was seen many times. This sequence joins TRBV28 and TRBJ2-1; D possibly corresponds to TRBD1 (5 bases). CDR3 length: 11 amino acids. Germline CDR1 is MDHEN and CDR2 is SYDVKM. V gave up 5 bases and J gave up 10 bases, with 9 bases separating them. Here the CDR3 DNA reads TGTGCCAGCAGTCTCAGGGTAGAGCAGTTCTTC. It codes for CASSLRVEQFF.

The J gene is TRBJ1-1, the V gene TRBV18, with D possibly being TRBD1 (5 bases). V shed 3 bases and J shed 1 base, with 6 bases lying between them. Germline V gene data show CDR1 as KGHSH and CDR2 as LQKENI. This CDR3 is built from 13 residues. CDR3 amino acids: CASSPTENTEAFF. CDR3 nucleotide sequence: TGTGCCAGCTCACCGACAGAGAACACTGAAGCTTTCTTT.

This clonotype has a count of ten or more. The chain links TRBV6-5 to TRBJ1-1; unclear D gene. CDR1 and CDR2 from the germline V gene are MNHEY and SVGAGI. The V and J ends lost 5 bases and 6 bases respectively, with 7 bases between them. This CDR3 comprises 11 residues. CDR3 sequence reads: CASSRGPEAFF. The CDR3 region has the DNA TGTGCCAGCAGTCGAGGGCCTGAAGCTTTCTTT.

This clonotype was observed many times. V usage is TRBV4-3 and J usage is TRBJ2-3, with 7 bases lining up with TRBD2. Germline CDR1 and CDR2: LGHNA and YSLEER. This CDR3 comprises 18 residues. With V trimmed by 0 bases and J by 4 bases, 13 bases remained unmatched. CDR3 sequence reads: CASSQDHRAGLAPDTQYF. DNA of the CDR3: TGCGCCAGCAGCCAAGATCACAGAGCGGGACTGGCCCCAGATACGCAGTATTTT.

Many counts were recorded for this clonotype. This chain joins TRBV9 and TRBJ2-7; D is undetermined. Germline loops: CDR1 SGDLS, CDR2 YYNGEE. The CDR3 is made up of 15 amino acids. V was pared by 4 bases and J by 1 base, with 15 bases between. The CDR3 reads CASSPHTAASYEQYF. Here the CDR3 DNA reads TGTGCCAGCAGCCCGCATACAGCAGCTTCCTACGAGCAGTACTTC.

This clonotype was counted at least ten times. V is TRBV6-5 and J is TRBJ2-3; 9 bases are shared with TRBD2. CDR3 size: 15 residues. Germline-derived CDR1 and CDR2 are MNHEY and SVGAGI. Unmatched junction bases numbered 6, after V lost 6 bases and J lost 2 bases. The CDR3 sequence: CASSLERGDTDTQYF. The CDR3 nucleotides are TGTGCCAGCAGCCTAGAGCGGGGGGACACAGATACGCAGTATTTT.

The chain carries TRBV7-3 and TRBJ2-7; TRBD2 matches at 7 bases. CDR1 and CDR2 from the germline V gene are SGHTA and FQGTGA. Losses at the gene ends were 6 bases for V and 5 bases for J; bases not matched to a gene: 10. The CDR3 length is 14 residues. This chain's CDR3 is CASRTASGTDEQYF. DNA for the CDR3: TGTGCCAGCAGGACAGCTAGCGGAACCGACGAGCAGTACTTC.

Points on this clonotype: A much larger clone differs from this one at a single base, so this may be a read error. The final CDR3 position lacks the conserved phenylalanine or tryptophan, pointing to a likely read error. The chain uses TRBV11-2 and TRBJ2-7; D is perhaps TRBD1 or TRBD2 (5 bases each). CDR3 length: 15 amino acids. Trimming shortened V by 1 base and J by 0 bases, and 10 bases separated the two germline ends. Germline V gene data show CDR1 as SGHAT and CDR2 as FQNNGV. The CDR3 loop reads CASSLGGTASYEQYS. In nucleotides, the CDR3 is TGTGCCAGCAGCTTAGGGGGGACGGCCTCCTACGAGCAGTACTCC.

V is TRBV7-3 and J is TRBJ1-1; 8 nucleotides line up with TRBD1. Germline loops: CDR1 SGHTA, CDR2 FQGTGA. With 5 bases clipped from V and 3 bases from J, the junction kept 5 bases outside the gene matches. This CDR3 spans 14 amino acids. The CDR3 DNA reads TGTGCCAGCAGCAGACAGGGGTCGGACACTGAAGCTTTCTTT. Translated, it gives CASSRQGSDTEAFF.

A few counts support this clonotype. V and J are TRBV28 and TRBJ1-1; tentative D call: TRBD1 (6 bases). This CDR3 is built from 14 residues. Per germline, CDR1 MDHEN and CDR2 SYDVKM. The V and J ends lost 4 bases and 5 bases respectively, with 14 bases between them. The CDR3 coding sequence is TGTGCCAGCAGTTCCGGACAGTTAAGGACTGAAGCTTTCTTT. It codes for CASSSGQLRTEAFF.

The table lists this clonotype with many counts. The chain links TRBV3-1 to TRBJ1-6, with a weak D call TRBD1 (6 bases). The CDR3 contains 15 residues. Trimming cost V 5 bases and J 6 bases, with 14 bases left between them. Germline V gives CDR1 LGHDT, CDR2 YNNKEL (reference sequence). Here the CDR3 DNA reads TGTGCCAGCAGCGCACAGGGAGTCCGTAATTCACCCCTCCACTTT. Its protein product is CASSAQGVRNSPLHF.

Many counts were recorded for this clonotype. V usage is TRBV4-3 and J usage is TRBJ1-1, with 8 bases lining up with TRBD1. The CDR3 contains 15 residues. CDR1 is LGHNA and CDR2 is YSLEER in the germline V gene. Germline trimming cut 4 bases from V and 3 bases from J; bases unmatched to any gene: 7. The CDR3 loop reads CASSRTTGGDTEAFF. The CDR3 DNA is TGCGCCAGCAGCCGAACTACAGGGGGAGACACTGAAGCTTTCTTT.

This clonotype was seen many times. The rearrangement joins TRBV9 to TRBJ2-6; D gene unclear. This CDR3 spans 15 amino acids. The germline V and J ends were trimmed by 6 bases and 0 bases, with 10 bases remaining between them. In germline, CDR1 is SGDLS, CDR2 YYNGEE. CDR3 nucleotides: TGTGCCAGCAACCAAGGCGGCTCTGGGGCCAACGTCCTGACTTTC. Translation gives CASNQGGSGANVLTF.

This clonotype appeared a few times. The gene calls are TRBV29-1 and TRBJ2-3; 12 positions agree with TRBD2. Losses at the gene ends were 7 bases for V and 6 bases for J; bases not matched to a gene: 8. Germline V gene lookup returns CDR1 SQVTM and CDR2 ANQGSEA. The CDR3 is 14 residues long. The CDR3 reads CSARLAGGPDTQYF. The CDR3 coding sequence is TGCAGCGCGAGGCTAGCGGGGGGGCCGGATACGCAGTATTTT.

V gene TRBV14 combines with J gene TRBJ2-3, with D hard to call. Trimming shortened V by 4 bases and J by 1 base, and 12 bases separated the two germline ends. This CDR3 region has 15 residues. CDR1 is SGHDN and CDR2 is FVKESK in the germline V gene. In DNA form, the CDR3 reads TGTGCCAGCAGCCTGACCCCAGTGGGCACAGATACGCAGTATTTT. It yields the protein CASSLTPVGTDTQYF.

This clonotype has more than one count but fewer than ten. The chain carries TRBV3-1 and TRBJ2-1; weak D call: TRBD2 (6 bases). Germline V gene data show CDR1 as LGHDT and CDR2 as YNNKEL (reference sequence). V dropped 2 bases and J dropped 10 bases, with 6 bases sitting between them. The length of the CDR3 is 11 residues. The CDR3 region is CASSQLAEQFF. In nucleotides, the CDR3 is TGTGCCAGCAGCCAACTAGCGGAGCAGTTCTTC.

This clonotype was observed many times. The junction departs from the called germline gene at one end, perhaps through a read error. The chain has TRBV7-2 and TRBJ1-6, with D uncertain. From germline, CDR1 is SGHTA and CDR2 FQGNSA. This CDR3 contains 14 residues. CDR3 sequence (DNA): TGTGCCAGCAGCCTAGCCCAGCTTAATTCACCCCTCCACTTT. It is translated as CASSLAQLNSPLHF.